Shown below are 18 T cell receptor beta chains from a single sample sequenced in a study of OX40 agonist ivuxolimab in advanced cancers. The library was made by the immunoSEQ multiplex PCR assay. The table comes from immuneACCESS by way of TCRdb, which keeps in-frame sequences with V and J called. Part of the clones is missing from these tables; in studies checked, under half for an unresolved V gene and the rest for unknown reasons. For this sample there are approximately 98,000 clones; under 85% appear just once. The top ten clones comprise around 5.5% of the sample. The sample in question was CD4+ or CD8+ T cells sorted from blood, obtained in a trial of the OX40 agonist ivuxolimab. All receptors come from an adult with an advanced solid tumor such as melanoma, head and neck, liver or kidney cancer.

CDR3 loop: CASSLDPVGGTQYF. The CDR3 nucleotides read TGTGCCAGCAGCTTAGACCCAGTGGGTGGCACCCAGTACTTC. The V call is TRBV7-9, the J call TRBJ2-5; D gene unclear. Germline-derived CDR1 and CDR2 are SEHNR and FQNEAQ (reference sequence). The CDR3 runs to 14 residues. Trimming shortened V by 1 base and J by 8 bases, and 14 bases separated the two germline ends.

The J gene is TRBJ1-4, the V gene TRBV18; no reliable D call. Trimming removed 3 bases from V and 0 bases from J, with 17 bases in between. The CDR3 is 18 amino acids. CDR1 KGHSH and CDR2 LQKENI come from the germline V gene. The CDR3 here is CASSPSASWLATNEKLFF. Written as DNA, the CDR3 is TGTGCCAGCTCACCGAGCGCGAGCTGGCTGGCAACTAATGAAAAACTGTTTTTT.

This clone was seen more than once but under ten times. The genes are TRBV2 and TRBJ1-2; TRBD1 matches at 9 bases. CDR3 length: 13 amino acids. Trimming took 0 bases from V and 7 from J; bases not matched to a gene: 0. From germline, CDR1 is SNHLY and CDR2 FYNNEI. CDR3 coding DNA: TGTGCCAGCAGTGAAGCGGACAGGGGTGGCTACACCTTC. Its translation: CASSEADRGGYTF.

The chain is built from TRBV4-3 and TRBJ2-7, with 8 bases matching TRBD1. The CDR3 loop spans 15 amino acids. Germline V gene sequence: CDR1 LGHNA, CDR2 YSLEER. The V and J ends lost 1 base and 4 bases, in that order; junction bases with no gene match: 6. CDR3 nucleotide sequence: TGCGCCAGCAGCCAAGGCATCGGGACAGGTTACGAGCAGTACTTC. Its translation: CASSQGIGTGYEQYF.

As to this clone: Other DNA sequences in the same sample also yield this CDR3. J is TRBJ2-3 and V is TRBV5-6; no clear D gene. The CDR3 sequence is 11 residues long. CDR1 and CDR2 from the germline V gene are SGHDT and YYEEEE. The ends were cut back, 4 bases at V and 5 bases at J, with 5 bases in the middle. CDR3 coding DNA: TGTGCCAGCAGCCTTGGAGATACGCAGTATTTT. Translation: CASSLGDTQYF.

This clone came up a few times. The gene calls are TRBV30 and TRBJ2-7; no clear D gene. V dropped 4 bases and J dropped 3 bases, with 7 bases sitting between them. The length of the CDR3 is 11 residues. The V gene's germline CDR1 is GTSNPN and CDR2 SVGIG (reference sequence). The DNA for the CDR3 is TGTGCCTGGAACCGGCACTACGAGCAGTACTTC. It codes for CAWNRHYEQYF.

The CDR3 here is CASRPETGGRETQYF. CDR3 DNA: TGTGCCAGCAGACCAGAAACAGGGGGCCGAGAGACCCAGTACTTC. The chain carries TRBV6-5 and TRBJ2-5; TRBD1 matches 9 bases. CDR1 is MNHEY and CDR2 is SVGAGI in the germline V gene. V lost 6 bases and J lost 4; bases outside the gene matches: 9. This CDR3 comprises 15 residues.

This rearrangement joins TRBV4-2 to TRBJ1-1; D unresolved. This CDR3 is built from 14 residues. Trimming stripped 7 bases from V and 1 base from J, with 13 bases between. CDR1 and CDR2 from the germline V gene are LGHNA and YNFKEQ. The CDR3 DNA reads as TGTGCCAGCACCCCCGGGCGGCCGAACACTGAAGCTTTCTTT. It encodes CASTPGRPNTEAFF.

This chain uses TRBV5-6 with TRBJ1-2; tentatively, D is TRBD1 (5 bases). Germline values: CDR1 SGHDT, CDR2 YYEEEE. Trimming took 4 bases from V and 2 from J, leaving 15 bases between them. The CDR3 spans 15 residues. The CDR3: CASSPEGRKNYGYTF. The DNA of the CDR3 is TGTGCCAGCAGCCCGGAGGGGCGGAAGAACTATGGCTACACCTTC.

The rearrangement links TRBV7-9 to TRBJ2-7; 8 bases line up with TRBD1. The CDR3 runs 14 residues. CDR1 is SEHNR, CDR2 FQNEAQ, per germline (reference sequence). The V segment lost 6 bases and the J segment 3 bases; nucleotides outside the gene matches: 7. The CDR3 DNA reads TGTGCCAGCAGTATCGCGGGACAGGTCTACGAGCAGTACTTC. As protein: CASSIAGQVYEQYF. The full variable domain, rest sourced from reference TRBV7-9 and TRBJ2-7, is DTGVSQNPRHKITKRGQNVTFRCDPISEHNRLYWYRQTLGQGPEFLTYFQNEAQLEKSRLLSDRFSAERPKGSFSTLEIQRTEQGDSAMYLCASSIAGQVYEQYFGPGTRLTVT.

J is TRBJ1-1 and V is TRBV2, with 8 bases matching TRBD1. The CDR3 has 13 amino acids. Germline assignment: CDR1 SNHLY and CDR2 FYNNEI. V shed 8 bases, J shed 2 bases, and the junction held 4 bases outside the gene matches. DNA of the CDR3: TGTGCCAGCGGACAGGGCCCAAACACTGAAGCTTTCTTT. It specifies CASGQGPNTEAFF.

This clone was observed a few times. This chain connects TRBV27 to TRBJ1-4; D uncertain. Trimming cost V 6 bases and J 4 bases, with 18 bases left between them. Per germline, CDR1 MNHEY and CDR2 SMNVEV (reference sequence). The CDR3 is made up of 16 amino acids. The CDR3 DNA sequence: TGTGCCAGCAGCCCTACCTCCAGGTTGCATAATGAAAAACTGTTTTTT. It yields the protein CASSPTSRLHNEKLFF.

This clone was counted a single time. This chain connects TRBV5-5 to TRBJ2-7; 15 bases fit TRBD2. Germline CDR1 is SGHKS and CDR2 is YYEKEE (reference sequence). CDR3 length: 18 amino acids. The trim removed 0 bases at V and 2 bases at J, leaving 6 bases unmatched. CDR3 nucleotide sequence: TGTGCCAGCAGCTTGGGGACTAGCGGGGGGGCCAGGGCCTACGAGCAGTACTTC. It yields the protein CASSLGTSGGARAYEQYF.

The rearrangement links TRBV2 to TRBJ1-2; weak D call: TRBD1 (5 bases). The germline V and J ends were trimmed by 4 bases and 5 bases, with 8 bases remaining between them. The CDR3 has 12 residues. The germline V gene has CDR1 SNHLY and CDR2 FYNNEI. CDR3 sequence: CASSVEGYGYTF. CDR3 bases: TGTGCCAGCAGTGTGGAGGGGTATGGCTACACCTTC. The variable domain in full, with the rest retrieved from reference TRBV2 and TRBJ1-2, is EPEVTQTPSHQVTQMGQEVILRCVPISNHLYFYWYRQILGQKVEFLVSFYNNEISEKSEIFDDQFSVERPDGSNFTLKIRSTKLEDSAMYFCASSVEGYGYTFGSGTRLTVV.

The chain combines TRBV10-1 with TRBJ2-7; TRBD2 agrees at 9 bases. The CDR3 has 15 amino acids. The germline V gene encodes CDR1 WNHNN and CDR2 SYGVQD (reference sequence). The ends lost 3 bases at V and 7 bases at J; junction bases unmatched: 10. In DNA, the CDR3 is TGCGCCAGCAGTGATTCCGGGACTAGCCTAAGGGAGCAGTACTTC. This encodes CASSDSGTSLREQYF.

This clone occurred a few times. The chain carries TRBV10-1 and TRBJ1-2; D not certain. Germline assignment: CDR1 WNHNN and CDR2 SYGVQD (reference sequence). V shed 8 bases and J shed 4 bases, with 11 bases lying between them. The CDR3 length is 12 residues. This CDR3 is CASRGRGYGYTF. The CDR3 coding sequence is TGCGCCAGCCGCGGGAGAGGCTATGGCTACACCTTC.

The gene calls are TRBV5-1 and TRBJ2-4; 16 bases align to TRBD2. The CDR3 has 16 amino acids. The V and J ends lost 4 bases and 7 bases, in that order; junction bases with no gene match: 5. Looked up from germline, CDR1 is SGHRS and CDR2 is YFSETQ. CDR3 in DNA: TGCGCCAGCAGCCCCGGGACTAGCGGGGGGGTGAACATTCAGTACTTC. Residues: CASSPGTSGGVNIQYF.

The genes are TRBV6-6 and TRBJ2-5; D is unclear. This CDR3 is built from 15 residues. Germline V lookup: CDR1 MNHNY, CDR2 SVGAGI (reference sequence). V lost 5 bases, J lost 5 bases, and 18 bases lay in between. CDR3 protein: CASSPRLILSETQYF. Written as DNA, the CDR3 is TGTGCCAGCAGTCCCCGGTTAATACTGTCCGAGACCCAGTACTTC.